Shown below are 21 T cell receptor beta chains from a single sample sequenced in a study of shared clonotypes between healthy human individuals. Produced via immunoSEQ multiplex PCR; TCRdb's table is partial and in-frame only. The sample consists of just over 2,000,000 clones, about 94% of them appearing once. CD45RO-negative, CCR7-positively selected cells formed the naive CD8 fraction, excluding terminally differentiated effector memory CD45RA+ cells. Sequencing input: naive CD8+ T cells sorted from blood. Every receptor here comes from a man aged 18 to 29 in good health.

This chain joins TRBV28 and TRBJ2-7; no clear D. V was trimmed by 4 bases and J by 1 base, leaving 14 bases between them. The germline V gene encodes CDR1 MDHEN and CDR2 SYDVKM. The CDR3 totals 15 residues. The CDR3 spells CASSSGSEISYEQYF. The CDR3 region has the DNA TGTGCCAGCAGTTCCGGCAGCGAAATTTCCTACGAGCAGTACTTC.

The V gene is TRBV4-1, the J gene TRBJ2-7; D is uncertain. The V end lost 0 bases, the J end lost 6 bases, and 9 bases lay between the germline ends. Per the germline V gene, CDR1 is MGHRA and CDR2 is YSYEKL. The CDR3 spans 13 residues. The CDR3 bases are TGCGCCAGCAGCCAAGATGGGGAAACCGAGCAGTACTTC. Its translation is CASSQDGETEQYF.

This chain joins TRBV7-9 and TRBJ1-1, with 10 positions matching TRBD1. After removal of 4 bases from V and 4 bases from J, the junction contained 3 bases not matched to a gene. The CDR3 contains 14 residues. Germline CDR1 reads SEHNR; CDR2 reads FQNEAQ (reference sequence). In DNA form, the CDR3 reads TGTGCCAGCAGCTGGACAGGGGGAAGCACTGAAGCTTTCTTT. Protein sequence: CASSWTGGSTEAFF. Together with reference TRBV7-9 and TRBJ1-1, the CDR3 gives the full variable domain: DTGVSQNPRHKITKRGQNVTFRCDPISEHNRLYWYRQTLGQGPEFLTYFQNEAQLEKSRLLSDRFSAERPKGSFSTLEIQRTEQGDSAMYLCASSWTGGSTEAFFGQGTRLTVV.

In this sample, this clone turned up once. The chain recombines TRBV7-9 with TRBJ2-7; no clear D. V was shortened by 1 base and J by 3 bases, with 7 bases between the two germline ends. The germline V gene has CDR1 SEHNR and CDR2 FQNEAQ (reference sequence). The CDR3 spans 13 residues. The CDR3 sequence: CASSLVSNYEQYF. The CDR3 DNA reads as TGTGCCAGCAGCTTAGTGAGCAACTACGAGCAGTACTTC.

The gene calls are TRBV28 and TRBJ1-2; TRBD1 matches at 7 bases. Per the germline V gene, CDR1 is MDHEN and CDR2 is SYDVKM. The CDR3 is 15 amino acids. The V and J ends lost 1 base and 5 bases, in that order; junction bases with no gene match: 7. CDR3 residues: CASSLSFDRVYGYTF. As DNA, the CDR3 is TGTGCCAGCAGTTTATCCTTCGACAGGGTGTATGGCTACACCTTC.

Concerning this clone itself: This sample also contains other DNA sequences that code for the same CDR3. This sequence joins TRBV6-5 and TRBJ2-7; possibly TRBD1 for D (6 bases). Between the trimmed V and J ends, which lost 6 bases and 4 bases, there was a span of 10 bases. The germline V gene encodes CDR1 MNHEY and CDR2 SVGAGI. CDR3 length: 12 amino acids. Written as DNA, the CDR3 is TGTGCCAGCAGCCCCACAGGGTACGAGCAGTACTTC. This sequence encodes CASSPTGYEQYF.

The chain couples TRBV2 to TRBJ2-1; 9 nucleotides agree with TRBD2. Trimming took 5 bases from V and 7 from J; bases not matched to a gene: 12. The germline gives CDR1 SNHLY, CDR2 FYNNEI. The CDR3 sequence is 16 residues long. The CDR3 DNA reads as TGTGCCAGCAGTCCCCTCCTCCTAGCGGGGCGTAATGAGCAGTTCTTC. This codes for CASSPLLLAGRNEQFF.

The chain is built from TRBV7-9 and TRBJ2-1; D is undetermined. CDR3 size: 12 residues. Trimming removed 8 bases from V and 10 bases from J, with 15 bases in between. Germline V gene data show CDR1 as SEHNR and CDR2 as FQNEAQ (reference sequence). For the CDR3, the DNA is TGTGCCAGCGACTTTATGGGCTCCGAGCAGTTCTTC. It yields the protein CASDFMGSEQFF.

V and J are TRBV30 and TRBJ2-3; 8 positions match TRBD2. The CDR3 extends over 14 amino acids. Germline CDR1 and CDR2: GTSNPN and SVGIG (reference sequence). With 3 bases clipped from V and 5 bases from J, the junction kept 7 bases outside the gene matches. The CDR3 spells CAWSSSSGQDTQYF. The DNA for the CDR3 is TGTGCCTGGAGCTCCTCTAGCGGGCAAGATACGCAGTATTTT.

The rearrangement links TRBV11-2 to TRBJ2-5; tentative D call: TRBD2 (6 bases). The CDR3 loop spans 13 amino acids. Germline V CDR1 and CDR2: SGHAT, FQNNGV. Trimming shortened V by 2 bases and J by 3 bases, and 7 bases separated the two germline ends. CDR3 DNA: TGTGCCAGCAGCTTACGGGGGAAAGAGACCCAGTACTTC. It encodes CASSLRGKETQYF.

The chain has TRBV2 and TRBJ2-7, with 7 bases fitting TRBD2. Germline values: CDR1 SNHLY, CDR2 FYNNEI. The trim removed 7 bases at V and 1 base at J, leaving 7 bases unmatched. This CDR3 has 14 residues. CDR3 in amino acids: CASIRGLLSYEQYF. The DNA of the CDR3 is TGTGCCAGCATCCGGGGACTACTATCCTACGAGCAGTACTTC.

In nucleotides, the CDR3 is TGTGCCAGCAGGACCTATCGACTGAGCTCCTACGAGCAGTACTTC. Translation: CASRTYRLSSYEQYF. This sequence joins TRBV6-4 and TRBJ2-7; D call uncertain. Deletions cut 6 bases from V and 0 bases from J, with 15 bases between. CDR3 length: 15 residues. Germline lookup yields CDR1 MRHNA and CDR2 SNTAGT.

The chain joins TRBV2 to TRBJ2-3, with 12 bases matching TRBD1. CDR3 length: 14 residues. The germline CDR1 and CDR2 sequences are SNHLY and FYNNEI. The V and J ends lost 10 bases and 5 bases, in that order; junction bases with no gene match: 7. CDR3 sequence: CATLGQGARDTQYF. CDR3 DNA sequence: TGTGCCACTTTGGGACAGGGGGCGAGAGATACGCAGTATTTT.

V gene TRBV10-2 combines with J gene TRBJ2-1; maybe TRBD2 (6 bases). Germline CDR1 reads WSHSY; CDR2 reads SAAADI. Trimming cost V 6 bases and J 9 bases, with 6 bases left between them. The CDR3 sequence is 10 residues long. CDR3 amino acids: CASREGEQFF. CDR3 in DNA: TGCGCCAGCAGGGAGGGTGAGCAGTTCTTC.

This rearrangement joins TRBV18 to TRBJ2-3; D possibly matches TRBD1 or TRBD2 (5 bases each). V lost 2 bases to trimming and J lost 1 base, with 7 bases between them. The CDR3 has 14 residues. In germline, CDR1 is KGHSH, CDR2 LQKENI. The CDR3 protein is CASSPGGRTDTQYF. The CDR3 coding sequence is TGTGCCAGCTCACCAGGGGGACGCACAGATACGCAGTATTTT.

About this clone itself: This sample also contains other DNA sequences that code for the same CDR3. This rearrangement joins TRBV7-9 to TRBJ2-7; D uncertain. V lost 5 bases to trimming and J lost 7 bases, with 9 bases between them. The CDR3 is 11 amino acids. Germline V CDR1 and CDR2: SEHNR, FQNEAQ (reference sequence). The CDR3 spells CASSLTGEQYF. As DNA, the CDR3 is TGTGCCAGCAGCCTCACTGGGGAGCAGTACTTC.

The chain employs TRBV7-2 and TRBJ1-5; D remains unclear. The ends were cut back, 1 base at V and 9 bases at J, with 10 bases in the middle. Germline CDR1 reads SGHTA; CDR2 reads FQGNSA. CDR3 size: 13 residues. The CDR3 region is CASSLVTNGPQHF. The CDR3 nucleotides are TGTGCCAGCAGCTTAGTCACCAACGGGCCCCAGCATTTT.

The chain carries TRBV7-8 and TRBJ1-1; no definite D call. CDR1 and CDR2 from the germline V gene are SGHVS and FQNEAQ. The CDR3 runs 13 residues. The ends were cut back, 5 bases at V and 10 bases at J, with 17 bases in the middle. CDR3 residues: CASSQSGVGLAFF. DNA of the CDR3: TGTGCCAGCAGCCAAAGTGGGGTCGGGCTAGCTTTCTTT.

The chain is built from TRBV7-6 and TRBJ1-1; maybe TRBD1 (6 bases). Germline assignment: CDR1 SGHVS and CDR2 FNYEAQ. The ends were cut back, 5 bases at V and 6 bases at J, with 13 bases in the middle. CDR3 length: 13 amino acids. The CDR3 loop reads CASSQHRVSEAFF. The CDR3 bases are TGTGCCAGCAGCCAACACAGGGTCTCTGAAGCTTTCTTT.

The chain links TRBV4-1 to TRBJ1-4; TRBD1 agrees at 8 bases. Germline CDR1 reads MGHRA; CDR2 reads YSYEKL. The CDR3 consists of 17 residues. V shed 0 bases, J shed 6 bases, and the junction held 9 bases outside the gene matches. In DNA form, the CDR3 reads TGCGCCAGCAGCCAAGATGCGCCAGGGGGCGAGGATGAAAAACTGTTTTTT. This codes for CASSQDAPGGEDEKLFF.

CDR3 protein: CASSQPGHPEAFF. DNA of the CDR3: TGTGCCAGCAGCCAACCGGGACACCCTGAAGCTTTCTTT. This rearrangement joins TRBV7-9 to TRBJ1-1; weak D call: TRBD1 (6 bases). Germline V CDR1 and CDR2: SEHNR, FQNEAQ (reference sequence). The CDR3 totals 13 residues. With 5 bases removed from V and 6 bases from J, the gap between germline ends came to 13 bases. Full variable domain (missing parts from reference TRBV7-9 and TRBJ1-1): DTGVSQNPRHKITKRGQNVTFRCDPISEHNRLYWYRQTLGQGPEFLTYFQNEAQLEKSRLLSDRFSAERPKGSFSTLEIQRTEQGDSAMYLCASSQPGHPEAFFGQGTRLTVV.